This TCR beta chain derives from a study of blood T cell repertoires in COVID-19 (dated by TCRdb to the early 2020s). At the level of the whole study: Collaborator samples came from the United States, Italy and Spain and covered acute and convalescent phases of COVID-19. The prospective study material was composed of cDNA or gDNA derived from T cells, B-cell-depleted T cells, or PBMCs. A de-identified subject ID, COVID-19 status, age in years and sex were almost always included in the sample metadata. A freely available public database, intended as a resource for researchers studying the immune response to SARS-CoV-2, is where the repertoires were released. Where HLA class I and class II types were available, the types were taken from metadata supplied by the sample provider, not from assay-based typing. Samples were obtained from the ongoing ImmuneRACE study (first 160 participants) and from over 1,000 subjects provided by 6 global collaborators. Subjects who had been exposed to COVID-19, were actively infected with it, or had recovered from it provided the deeply sampled blood TCRbeta repertoires that made up the dataset. Beyond this particular receptor, the publication reports: The amount of clinical and demographic metadata varied by source and participant and was provided uncurated.

One collaborating source in Seattle enrolled patients while the patients were actively infected and followed the patients over time throughout the course of disease. Collaborating institutions collected whole blood in K2EDTA tubes following their own protocols. For TCRbeta analysis, collaborator samples were shipped as frozen whole blood, as isolated PBMCs, or as DNA extracted from either sample type. The junction shows trimming of 3 bases on V and 6 bases on J, plus 15 bases between the germline ends. CDR1 and CDR2 are read off the germline V gene as LGHNA and YSLEER. The CDR3, from cysteine to phenylalanine, totals 14 residues. Only CDR3 DNA is held: 42 bases, read in frame from base 1. TCRbeta CDR3 regions were amplified from genomic DNA by means of the immunoSEQ Assay, a bias-controlled multiplex PCR. Per the authors' processing: Within the assay, amplification of reference gene primers was used to estimate how many nucleated cells each sample contained. To quantify the absolute abundance of each unique TCRbeta CDR3 rearrangement, sequence reads were collapsed and filtered. Productive Simpson clonality was computed per sample as the square root of Simpson's diversity index over productive rearrangements. The table comes from immuneACCESS by way of TCRdb, which keeps in-frame sequences with V and J called. Part of the clones is missing from these tables; in studies checked, under half for an unresolved V gene and the rest for unknown reasons. V, J and clone size derive from that table, while D and trimming were established from the DNA sequence. This sample gives 300,000 to 450,000 clones in total; about 89% of them show up just once. About 10% of the sample is in the top ten clones.

About this clone itself: Its antigen is still unknown. No base-level quality is on record; no much larger clone is a single base apart.

The source of this sequence is a woman aged 30 to 39 with COVID-19, enrolled during active disease. The rearranged segments are TRBV4-3 and TRBJ2-7; possibly the D gene is TRBD1, per 6 matching bases. The material sequenced was peripheral blood. The nucleotide sequence is given as TGCGCCAGCAGCCACAGGGGAGAGCCCGGCGAGCAGTACTTC. This codes for CASSHRGEPGEQYF.